Detailed here is one T cell receptor beta chain. The antigen it recognizes is unknown. No per-base quality is available; no much larger clone lies one base away. The record originates from a study of OX40 agonist ivuxolimab in advanced cancers. A note on the overall study: Ivuxolimab was a fully human IgG2 agonistic monoclonal antibody targeting the costimulatory receptor OX40 (CD134). Of the roughly 50 dose-escalation patients, hepatocellular carcinoma was present in around 20, melanoma in roughly 15, renal cell carcinoma in 9 and head and neck cancer in 9. The point of sequencing TCRbeta in the periphery was to test whether ivuxolimab changed TCR sequence diversity and drove clonal T-cell expansion. In the dose-escalation cohort, 70% to 90% of patients were male, and the mean age was 60 years with a range of roughly 23 to 79. Patients were allowed to have had prior anti-PD-1, anti-PD-L1 or anti-CTLA-4 therapy, and more than 30% of the dose-escalation patients had previously received checkpoint inhibitors. Intravenous ivuxolimab was administered to patients every 2 weeks at six dose levels: 0.01, 0.1, 0.3, 1.5, 3 and 10 mg/kg. Partial responses occurred in three dose-escalation patients, of whom one had hepatocellular carcinoma and two had cutaneous melanoma. The paper describes the monotherapy dose-escalation part (N of about 54 patients) of the phase I trial of ivuxolimab. The research as a whole found: Low levels of normalized T-cell clonal expansion were also seen in some nonresponding patients. Which antigens the clonally expanded peripheral T cells were specific for was not determined. At doses of 0.1 to 3.0 mg/kg, clonal expansion of both CD4+ and CD8+ blood T cells was observed from baseline to week 6. After ivuxolimab, expanded clones were on average more numerous among CD8+ T cells than among CD4+ T cells. Partial responders in the 0.1-3.0 mg/kg groups had among the lowest normalized peripheral clonal expansion, especially among CD8+ T cells.

For sequencing of the TCRbeta CDR3 region, genomic DNA was extracted from the sorted cells. The immunoSEQ Assay was used to sequence the TCRbeta CDR3 regions. This is the immuneACCESS table as TCRdb keeps it, with only in-frame sequences that have V and J called. A part of the clones is gone; compared with another copy, unresolved V genes explain less than half, and the rest is unexplained. In all, the sample holds some 10,000 clones, and 76% of those were seen once. 22% of the sample is held by the ten biggest clonotypes. The CDR3 holds 13 amino acids from the cysteine to the phenylalanine. Just CDR3 DNA is preserved here, 39 bases in frame from base 1. A distance of 6 bases separates the germline ends of V and J, which lose 1 base and 6 bases respectively. CDR1 is given as SEHNR and CDR2 as FQNEAQ, both from the germline V gene (reference sequence). Patients with autoimmune disease history or receiving systemic immunosuppression were excluded from the trial. Peripheral blood for TCR sequencing was collected from all dose cohorts at baseline, on cycle 4 day 1, and on cycle 7 day 1. The samples were drawn from a first-in-human, open-label, multicenter phase I dose-escalation trial of ivuxolimab. Adults with locally advanced or metastatic head and neck squamous cell, hepatocellular, melanoma or renal cell carcinoma were enrolled in the trial. Before TCR sequencing, CD4+ T cells and CD8+ T cells were sorted from peripheral blood as separate populations.

The material was CD4+ or CD8+ T cells sorted from blood, obtained in a trial of the OX40 agonist ivuxolimab. The chain joins TRBV7-9 to TRBJ2-2; a confident D gene designation cannot be given. The origin of this receptor is an adult with an advanced solid tumor such as melanoma, head and neck, liver or kidney cancer. The encoded CDR3 is CASSLGGSGELFF. The bases are TGTGCCAGCAGCTTAGGGGGTTCCGGGGAGCTGTTTTTT.